The clone carrying this T cell receptor beta chain was seen just once. Its specificity is unknown. The germline V gene encodes CDR1 LNHDA and CDR2 SQIVND (reference sequence). The CDR3 sequence is 14 residues long. V was trimmed by 4 bases and J by 4 bases, leaving 10 bases between them. Both 60 Vbeta primers and 13 Jbeta primers went into the PCR. Assay: immunoSEQ multiplex PCR; the TCRdb copy retains only in-frame clones and omits some. The sample records roughly 98,000 clones, around 77% being singletons. This sample was taken from a study of cytomegalovirus exposure and HLA in healthy donors. Study conclusions and caveats: The study assumed roughly uniform donor sequencing depth for presence/absence analyses. Some TCR beta chains (roughly 150 of them) were listed as cytomegalovirus-associated. In vitro checks showed that a few CMV-associated chains really do target CMV antigens.

V and J are TRBV19 and TRBJ2-2; D perhaps matches TRBD1 (5 bases). The sequencing input was PBMCs. This receptor was obtained from a middle-aged man in good health and CMV-seronegative. The CDR3 DNA reads as TGTGCCAGTAGTAGGGGCAGGGCCACCGGGGAGCTGTTTTTT. It encodes CASSRGRATGELFF.